This section outlines one T cell receptor (beta chain) sequence together with its context. The CDR3 consists of 15 residues. Trimming took off 1 base at V and 2 bases at J, with 12 bases between the two ends. The germline V gene encodes CDR1 SGHTA and CDR2 FQGNSA. This specimen comes from a study of early T cells in non-severe SARS-CoV-2 infection. Via MiXCR, TCRdb re-called the 5' RACE reads, giving one row per CDR3 protein. This table has 50,000 to 85,000 distinct CDR3 sequences, approximately 10% appearing once. The sequenced material came from whole blood. The rearrangement joins TRBV7-2 to TRBJ2-7; D remains unclear. This receptor was taken from an adult who was a healthcare worker with PCR-confirmed SARS-CoV-2 infection or an uninfected control (not recorded which). For the CDR3, the DNA is TGTGCCAGCAGCTTAGATGTCAATTTCGCCTACGAGCAGTACTTC. Its protein product is CASSLDVNFAYEQYF.